Listed below are T cell receptor beta chains from one sample, sequenced in a study of OX40 agonist ivuxolimab in advanced cancers. TCRdb's copy holds only in-frame clones and misses some; the assay was immunoSEQ multiplex PCR. The repertoire includes 25,000 to 30,000 clones, 83% of them detected once, and 10% to 15% sits in the top ten. The starting material was CD4+ or CD8+ T cells sorted from blood, obtained in a trial of the OX40 agonist ivuxolimab. Receptor source: an adult with an advanced solid tumor such as melanoma, head and neck, liver or kidney cancer. The CDR3 runs from the conserved cysteine through the conserved F or W. D genes are given only for firm matches. Size is stated for part of the rows, as once, few or many counts, or as a class when the clone is expanded.

>TRBV5-1|NA|TRBJ1-6|NA
CASSLGWVVGSPLHF
TGCGCCAGCAGCTTGGGTTGGGTGGTAGGTTCACCCCTCCACTTT
>TRBV4-1|NA|TRBJ2-3|NA
CASSSPTTLMQYF
TGCGCCAGCAGCTCCCCGACAACCCTTATGCAGTATTTT
>TRBV5-1|NA|TRBJ2-1|NA
CASSLVAPEDNEQFF
TGCGCCAGCAGCTTGGTGGCACCGGAGGACAATGAGCAGTTCTTC
>TRBV2|TRBD1|TRBJ1-5|NA
CASSEEDRNSNQPQHF
TGTGCCAGCAGTGAAGAGGACAGGAATAGCAATCAGCCCCAGCATTTT
>TRBV7-9|TRBD1|TRBJ2-4|NA
CASSYGTGDIQYF
TGTGCCAGCAGCTACGGGACAGGGGACATTCAGTACTTC
>TRBV6-1|NA|TRBJ1-4|NA
CASSLPGGKGEKLFF
TGTGCCAGCAGCCTACCGGGAGGGAAGGGTGAAAAACTGTTTTTT
>TRBV5-1|NA|TRBJ1-3|NA
CASSLSTGNTIYF
TGCGCCAGCAGCTTGAGTACTGGAAACACCATATATTTT
>TRBV23-1|NA|TRBJ2-3|NA
CASSQSTGANTDTQYF
TGCGCCAGCAGTCAATCGACCGGGGCTAACACAGATACGCAGTATTTT
>TRBV2|NA|TRBJ2-7|NA
CASSEGGKGPYEQYF
TGTGCCAGCAGTGAAGGAGGTAAAGGGCCCTACGAGCAGTACTTC
>TRBV7-9|TRBD2|TRBJ2-1|NA
CASSPVGTSGVDEQFF
TGTGCCAGCAGCCCTGTAGGGACTAGCGGGGTGGATGAGCAGTTCTTC
>TRBV4-2|NA|TRBJ1-6|few
CASSPQGQESPLHF
TGTGCCAGCAGCCCCCAGGGTCAGGAGTCACCCCTCCACTTT
>TRBV19|NA|TRBJ2-7|NA
CASSMEGQIYEQYF
TGTGCCAGTAGTATGGAAGGGCAAATCTACGAGCAGTACTTC
>TRBV5-4|TRBD1|TRBJ1-2|NA
CASSPVGQGESNYGYTF
TGTGCCAGCAGCCCGGTCGGACAGGGGGAATCTAACTATGGCTACACCTTC
>TRBV6-5|NA|TRBJ1-5|once
CASRNTGLGQPQHF
TGTGCCAGCAGAAATACAGGGCTCGGTCAGCCCCAGCATTTT
>TRBV27|NA|TRBJ2-7|NA
CASSIGTQTYEQYF
TGTGCCAGCAGTATCGGGACACAGACCTACGAGCAGTACTTC
>TRBV5-1|NA|TRBJ1-1|NA
CASSLANTEAFF
TGCGCCAGCAGCTTGGCGAACACTGAAGCTTTCTTT
>TRBV6-5|NA|TRBJ2-7|NA
CASTPPGVKYEQYF
TGTGCCAGCACCCCCCCTGGGGTGAAATACGAGCAGTACTTC
>TRBV27|NA|TRBJ2-7|NA
CASSLSTGSYEQYF
TGTGCCAGCAGTTTAAGTACAGGCTCCTACGAGCAGTACTTC
>TRBV9|TRBD1|TRBJ1-2|NA
CASSVEGQGHGYTF
TGTGCCAGCAGCGTAGAAGGACAGGGCCATGGCTACACCTTC
>TRBV13|NA|TRBJ2-1|NA
CASSLKYNEQFF
TGTGCCAGCAGCTTAAAGTACAATGAGCAGTTCTTC
>TRBV19|NA|TRBJ2-2|NA
CASATTTGLGELFF
TGTGCCAGTGCCACTACCACGGGGCTGGGGGAGCTGTTTTTT
>TRBV28|NA|TRBJ1-5|once
CASSLFQGSQPQHF
TGTGCCAGCAGTTTATTCCAGGGGAGTCAGCCCCAGCATTTT
>TRBV4-1|NA|TRBJ1-1|NA
CASSHRFGLDTEAFF
TGCGCCAGCAGCCACCGCTTTGGGCTGGACACTGAAGCTTTCTTT
>TRBV5-1|NA|TRBJ1-1|NA
CASSLAEKGWTEAFF
TGCGCCAGCAGCTTGGCCGAAAAGGGATGGACTGAAGCTTTCTTT
>TRBV2|NA|TRBJ1-6|NA
CASSERESSYNSPLHF
TGTGCCAGCAGTGAGAGAGAGAGCTCCTATAATTCACCCCTCCACTTT
>TRBV11-2|NA|TRBJ1-3|NA
CASSLDWGPGVPGNTIYF
TGTGCCAGCAGCTTAGATTGGGGCCCTGGCGTCCCTGGAAACACCATATATTTT
>TRBV10-3|NA|TRBJ1-3|NA
CAISESGSGNTIYF
TGTGCCATCAGTGAGTCGGGCTCTGGAAACACCATATATTTT
>TRBV9|TRBD2|TRBJ2-3|once
CASSVGIAGGRGTDTQYF
TGTGCCAGCAGCGTAGGGATAGCGGGGGGGCGGGGCACAGATACGCAGTATTTT
>TRBV28|TRBD1|TRBJ1-2|NA
CASSFGDRGRLGYGYTF
TGTGCCAGCAGCTTTGGGGACAGGGGGCGCCTTGGCTATGGCTACACCTTC
>TRBV15|TRBD1|TRBJ1-2|NA
CATSRDLEGAGYGYTF
TGTGCCACCAGCAGAGATCTGGAGGGGGCGGGCTATGGCTACACCTTC
>TRBV5-5|NA|TRBJ2-4|NA
CASSLGGLGNIQYF
TGTGCCAGCAGCTTAGGGGGATTGGGAAACATTCAGTACTTC
>TRBV19|NA|TRBJ2-2|medium-sized
CASSIYSGELFF
TGTGCCAGTAGTATATATTCCGGGGAGCTGTTTTTT
>TRBV19|NA|TRBJ1-6|NA
CASSMVTGWNSPLHF
TGTGCCAGTAGTATGGTGACAGGCTGGAATTCACCCCTCCACTTT
>TRBV4-1|NA|TRBJ1-1|NA
CASSPNRGDTEAFF
TGCGCCAGCAGCCCGAACCGGGGGGACACTGAAGCTTTCTTT
>TRBV7-6|NA|TRBJ2-1|NA
CASSTHNEQFF
TGTGCCAGCAGCACCCACAATGAGCAGTTCTTC
>TRBV9|NA|TRBJ1-2|NA
CASSVGGINYGYTF
TGTGCCAGCAGCGTCGGGGGAATTAACTATGGCTACACCTTC
>TRBV18|NA|TRBJ1-1|NA
CASSPEAGNTEAFF
TGTGCCAGCTCACCAGAGGCGGGAAACACTGAAGCTTTCTTT
>TRBV5-1|NA|TRBJ2-7|NA
CASSLVTDVYEQYF
TGCGCCAGCAGCTTGGTCACCGACGTATACGAGCAGTACTTC
>TRBV7-9|NA|TRBJ1-5|once
CASSPGTGFEPQHF
TGTGCCAGCAGCCCAGGGACCGGGTTTGAGCCCCAGCATTTT
>TRBV2|NA|TRBJ1-2|NA
CASSEGSTNYGYTF
TGTGCCAGCAGTGAGGGCAGTACTAACTATGGCTACACCTTC
>TRBV4-1|TRBD1|TRBJ2-2|NA
CASSRYGQDNTGELFF
TGCGCCAGCAGCCGATACGGACAGGATAACACCGGGGAGCTGTTTTTT
>TRBV5-1|NA|TRBJ2-7|NA
CASSSHETYEQYF
TGCGCCAGCAGCTCGCATGAAACCTACGAGCAGTACTTC
>TRBV11-2|TRBD1|TRBJ1-4|NA
CASSMSTGDNEKLFF
TGTGCCAGCAGCATGTCGACAGGGGATAATGAAAAACTGTTTTTT
>TRBV7-2|NA|TRBJ1-2|NA
CASSLGGSNYGYTF
TGTGCCAGCAGCTTGGGCGGGTCTAACTATGGCTACACCTTC
>TRBV30|NA|TRBJ2-2|NA
CAWSVAVGELFF
TGTGCCTGGAGTGTCGCGGTCGGGGAGCTGTTTTTT
>TRBV13|NA|TRBJ1-1|once
CASSLPRDTSHRNTEAFF
TGTGCCAGCAGCTTACCTCGGGACACCTCACACCGGAACACTGAAGCTTTCTTT
>TRBV7-9|NA|TRBJ1-1|NA
CASSLSGTEAFF
TGTGCCAGCAGCTTATCGGGCACTGAAGCTTTCTTT
>TRBV10-3|NA|TRBJ1-2|NA
CAISEEGIFNYGYTF
TGTGCCATCAGTGAAGAGGGGATCTTTAACTATGGCTACACCTTC
>TRBV7-8|NA|TRBJ1-1|NA
CASKGPSGAEAFF
TGTGCCAGCAAGGGACCCTCTGGCGCTGAAGCTTTCTTT
>TRBV2|NA|TRBJ1-2|NA
CASSGAGVYGYTF
TGTGCCAGCAGTGGAGCGGGGGTCTATGGCTACACCTTC
>TRBV16|NA|TRBJ1-2|NA
CASSLLEGGQYYGYTF
TGTGCCAGCAGCCTCTTAGAGGGGGGGCAATACTATGGCTACACCTTC
>TRBV4-2|NA|TRBJ1-6|few
CASSQIGGPNSPLHF
TGTGCCAGCAGCCAAATCGGGGGGCCAAATTCACCCCTCCACTTT
>TRBV5-1|TRBD2|TRBJ2-7|NA
CASSLWGGSYEQYF
TGCGCCAGCAGCTTGTGGGGGGGATCCTACGAGCAGTACTTC
>TRBV18|NA|TRBJ1-1|NA
CASSPFIPGDNTEAFF
TGTGCCAGCTCACCATTTATACCGGGCGACAACACTGAAGCTTTCTTT